A single T cell receptor (beta chain) is shown here with its context. The data stem from a study of shared clonotypes between healthy human individuals. The deep-level immunoSEQ assay was used. Template for every sorted-subset replicate PCR totaled 200 to 250 ng DNA, 30,000 to 35,000 T cell genomes. The method was immunoSEQ multiplex PCR; TCRdb's version includes in-frame clones alone and lacks a portion of them. Among about 1.5 million clones listed, around 98% were seen once. The V and J ends lost 11 bases and 2 bases respectively, with 16 bases between them. This CDR3 has 15 residues. Germline V lookup: CDR1 SNHLY, CDR2 FYNNEI.

This clonotype was obtained from a man between 25 and 39 years old in good health. The chain has TRBV2 and TRBJ2-6; possibly TRBD1 for D (5 bases). The source material was naive CD4+ T cells sorted from blood. Subset specified: CD45RA+ positively selected. Written as DNA, the CDR3 is TGTGCCGGACACGCGACCGTGGCTGGGGCCAACGTCCTGACTTTC. This sequence encodes CAGHATVAGANVLTF.